This T cell receptor (beta chain) derives from a study of blood T cell repertoires in COVID-19. For the study at large: From the United States, Italy and Spain came samples of acute and convalescent COVID-19.

The CDR3 runs to 14 residues. V was clipped by 3 bases and J by 6 bases; unmatched bases: 3. The germline V gene has CDR1 PRHDT and CDR2 FYEKMQ (reference sequence). Assay used: immunoSEQ multiplex PCR; TCRdb lists only in-frame clones, some missing. The sample lists 50,000 or so clones, 65% to 85% occurring once. The chain combines TRBV13 with TRBJ2-3; 10 bases fit TRBD1. The receptor was isolated from a middle-aged man with acute or convalescent COVID-19. Sample: peripheral blood. As DNA, the CDR3 is TGTGCCAGCAGCTTTGGACAGGGGGGCGATACGCAGTATTTT. It is translated as CASSFGQGGDTQYF.